Listed here are 14 T cell receptor beta chains from one sample, sequenced in a study of cytomegalovirus exposure and HLA in healthy donors. Both 60 Vbeta primers and 13 Jbeta primers went into the PCR. Profiled with immunoSEQ multiplex PCR; TCRdb holds only in-frame clones, not every one. Of about 120,000 clones detected, around 81% appear once; the ten largest clones hold 3.9%. Sequencing was done on a sample of PBMCs. Receptors originate from a woman aged 25 to 39 in good health and CMV-seronegative.

The rearrangement joins TRBV19 to TRBJ1-2, with D tentatively TRBD1 (5 bases). The CDR3 spans 16 residues. V dropped 6 bases and J dropped 2 bases, with 19 bases sitting between them. From germline, CDR1 is LNHDA and CDR2 SQIVND (reference sequence). In DNA, the CDR3 is TGTGCCAGTAGAAAAAAGCAGGGTCTTTCGAACTATGGCTACACCTTC. As protein: CASRKKQGLSNYGYTF.

The rearrangement uses TRBV6-5 and TRBJ2-5, with TRBD2 matching 12 bases. CDR3 size: 15 residues. The V gene end was trimmed by 5 bases and the J gene end by 10 bases; junction bases not matched to a gene: 11. Germline V gene data show CDR1 as MNHEY and CDR2 as SVGAGI. The CDR3 DNA sequence: TGTGCCAGCAGTAGGACTAGCGGGGCGAGATGGGGCCAGTACTTC. Encoded protein: CASSRTSGARWGQYF.

The chain is built from TRBV27 and TRBJ2-5; D is unclear. The DNA end favors TRBJ2-7, so the J call may be wrong. Germline values: CDR1 MNHEY, CDR2 SMNVEV (reference sequence). The CDR3 has 12 amino acids. CDR3 region: CASSPPSYEQYF. CDR3 sequence (DNA): TGTGCCAGCAGTCCCCCTTCCTACGAGCAGTACTTC.

V and J are TRBV11-2 and TRBJ2-3, with no clear D. The V gene's germline CDR1 is SGHAT and CDR2 FQNNGV. The CDR3 consists of 12 residues. The V end lost 5 bases, the J end lost 2 bases, and 5 bases lay between the germline ends. CDR3 residues: CASSPYTDTQYF. CDR3 DNA sequence: TGTGCCAGCAGCCCGTACACAGATACGCAGTATTTT. Together with reference TRBV11-2 and TRBJ2-3, the CDR3 gives the full variable domain: EAGVAQSPRYKIIEKRQSVAFWCNPISGHATLYWYQQILGQGPKLLIQFQNNGVVDDSQLPKDRFSAERLKGVDSTLKIQPAKLEDSAVYLCASSPYTDTQYFGPGTRLTVL.

This clone has more than one count but fewer than ten. The chain carries TRBV27 and TRBJ2-3; TRBD2 matches 12 bases. CDR1 and CDR2 (germline): MNHEY, SMNVEV (reference sequence). With V trimmed by 6 bases and J by 6 bases, 10 bases remained unmatched. This CDR3 is 16 amino acids long. The CDR3: CASSPILAGGYDTQYF. CDR3 sequence (DNA): TGTGCCAGCAGCCCAATACTAGCGGGAGGTTATGATACGCAGTATTTT.

The chain is built from TRBV6-1 and TRBJ1-5, with no clear D. The germline V gene has CDR1 MNHNS and CDR2 SASEGT. The CDR3 totals 15 residues. V dropped 8 bases and J dropped 5 bases, with 19 bases sitting between them. The CDR3 nucleotides are TGTGCCAGCTTCCGCGCTGTGGGGAGTTATCAGCCCCAGCATTTT. Amino acids: CASFRAVGSYQPQHF.

The gene calls are TRBV7-8 and TRBJ1-4, with 8 bases identical to TRBD1. The germline gives CDR1 SGHVS, CDR2 FQNEAQ. This CDR3 has 17 residues. The V gene end was trimmed by 5 bases and the J gene end by 4 bases; junction bases not matched to a gene: 12. CDR3 nucleotide sequence: TGTGCCAGCAGCCGACAGGGGCTTAAAGTTGATAATGAAAAACTGTTTTTT. It is translated as CASSRQGLKVDNEKLFF.

The chain joins TRBV30 to TRBJ1-5; 8 bases are a match to TRBD1. Germline CDR1 reads GTSNPN; CDR2 reads SVGIG (reference sequence). The CDR3 consists of 14 residues. V was clipped by 4 bases and J by 6 bases; unmatched bases: 8. The CDR3 nucleotides are TGTGCCTGGAACAGAAGACAGGGGACTCAGCCCCAGCATTTT. Encoded protein: CAWNRRQGTQPQHF. Combining the CDR3 with reference TRBV30 and TRBJ1-5 gives the whole variable domain SQTIHQWPATLVQPVGSPLSLECTVEGTSNPNLYWYRQAAGRGLQLLFYSVGIGQISSEVPQNLSASRPQDRQFILSSKKLLLSDSGFYLCAWNRRQGTQPQHFGDGTRLSIL.

The gene calls are TRBV11-3 and TRBJ2-3; 9 nucleotides align to TRBD1. The CDR3 loop spans 17 amino acids. Germline V CDR1 and CDR2: SGHNT, YENEEA. V lost 5 bases, J lost 1 base, and 10 bases stayed unmatched. CDR3 sequence: CASSLRGQGGGTDTQYF. For the CDR3, the DNA is TGTGCCAGCAGCCTCCGGGGACAGGGAGGAGGCACAGATACGCAGTATTTT.

The V call is TRBV2, the J call TRBJ1-1, with 11 bases aligning to TRBD1. The germline CDR1 and CDR2 sequences are SNHLY and FYNNEI. The V segment lost 6 bases and the J segment 4 bases; nucleotides outside the gene matches: 10. The CDR3 covers 16 residues. CDR3 nucleotides: TGTGCCAGCAGAAAAGGGACAGGGGGTTTAGTCACTGAAGCTTTCTTT. Translation gives CASRKGTGGLVTEAFF.

The chain joins TRBV7-8 to TRBJ2-7; TRBD2 agrees at 7 bases. Germline lookup yields CDR1 SGHVS and CDR2 FQNEAQ. J gave up 2 bases and V 6 bases, and 4 bases lay outside the gene matches. This CDR3 is 13 amino acids long. CDR3 residues: CASRRGLAYEQYF. The CDR3 coding sequence is TGTGCCAGCAGACGAGGACTAGCCTACGAGCAGTACTTC. Full variable domain (outside the CDR3, taken from reference TRBV7-8 and TRBJ2-7): GAGVSQSPRYKVAKRGQDVALRCDPISGHVSLFWYQQALGQGPEFLTYFQNEAQLDKSGLPSDRFFAERPEGSVSTLKIQRTQQEDSAVYLCASRRGLAYEQYFGPGTRLTVT.

V usage is TRBV5-1 and J usage is TRBJ1-4, with unresolved D. The germline V gene encodes CDR1 SGHRS and CDR2 YFSETQ. The CDR3 sequence is 15 residues long. The V end was cut by 2 bases, the J end by 3 bases, with 11 bases between. This CDR3 reads CASSLMNSANEKLFF. Here the CDR3 DNA reads TGCGCCAGCAGCTTAATGAATTCAGCTAATGAAAAACTGTTTTTT.

The chain employs TRBV7-9 and TRBJ2-7; the match to TRBD1 covers 7 bases. The CDR3 contains 15 residues. Looked up from germline, CDR1 is SEHNR and CDR2 is FQNEAQ (reference sequence). V shed 0 bases, J shed 6 bases, and the junction held 8 bases outside the gene matches. CDR3 DNA sequence: TGTGCCAGCAGCTTAGCCGTAGGACAGGAGCGCGAGCAGTACTTC. It codes for CASSLAVGQEREQYF.

This clone was observed a single time. The chain couples TRBV2 to TRBJ2-5, with 9 nucleotides matching TRBD2. Germline values: CDR1 SNHLY, CDR2 FYNNEI. The V segment lost 6 bases and the J segment 7 bases; nucleotides outside the gene matches: 9. The CDR3 extends over 14 amino acids. CDR3 coding DNA: TGTGCCAGCAGGGGGACTAGCCGCAACGTGACCCAGTACTTC. Translation: CASRGTSRNVTQYF.